The 14 T cell receptor beta chains below were found in one sample sequenced in a study of cytomegalovirus exposure and HLA in healthy donors. PCR amplification relied on 60 Vbeta primers (plus 13 Jbeta primers). Clones were read by immunoSEQ multiplex PCR, and TCRdb kept only the in-frame ones, dropping some. This sample yields about 150,000 clones, of which approximately 79% are seen a single time; under 8.5% belongs to the top ten. The sample consisted of PBMCs. Every receptor here comes from a woman aged 50 to 65 in good health and CMV-seropositive.

The chain joins TRBV10-3 to TRBJ2-1, with a tentative D call TRBD2 (5 bases). V lost 6 bases and J 0 bases, leaving 15 bases between the germline ends. This CDR3 contains 16 residues. Germline V gene sequence: CDR1 ENHRY, CDR2 SYGVKD. The CDR3 bases are TGTGCCATCAGGAGGGAGAGCGCAAGCTCCTACAATGAGCAGTTCTTC. Translation: CAIRRESASSYNEQFF.

This chain connects TRBV7-2 to TRBJ2-7, with TRBD2 matching 9 bases. The CDR3 length is 15 residues. Losses at the gene ends were 4 bases for V and 6 bases for J; bases not matched to a gene: 10. Looked up from germline, CDR1 is SGHTA and CDR2 is FQGNSA. As DNA, the CDR3 is TGTGCCAGCAGCTCATCGGCGGGGGGGCCCCGCGAGCAGTACTTC. This codes for CASSSSAGGPREQYF.

The V and J genes are TRBV19 and TRBJ1-5; D is possibly TRBD1 (5 bases). Germline assignment: CDR1 LNHDA and CDR2 SQIVND (reference sequence). This CDR3 spans 13 amino acids. Trimming removed 10 bases at V and 6 bases at J, with 16 bases between. The CDR3: CATSREGSQPQHF. The CDR3 DNA reads as TGTGCCACCTCGAGGGAGGGGAGTCAGCCCCAGCATTTT.

This chain joins TRBV5-1 and TRBJ2-1; TRBD2 aligns across 14 bases. This CDR3 is 20 amino acids long. J gave up 0 bases and V 3 bases, and 11 bases lay outside the gene matches. CDR1 and CDR2 from the germline V gene are SGHRS and YFSETQ. CDR3 loop: CASSSPGTSGGPSSYNEQFF. Here the CDR3 DNA reads TGCGCCAGCAGCTCCCCGGGGACTAGCGGGGGCCCTAGCTCCTACAATGAGCAGTTCTTC. Full variable domain (outside the CDR3, taken from reference TRBV5-1 and TRBJ2-1): KAGVTQTPRYLIKTRGQQVTLSCSPISGHRSVSWYQQTPGQGLQFLFEYFSETQRNKGNFPGRFSGRQFSNSRSEMNVSTLELGDSALYLCASSSPGTSGGPSSYNEQFFGPGTRLTVL.

V usage is TRBV5-1 and J usage is TRBJ2-1; no reliable D call. CDR1 and CDR2 from the germline V gene are SGHRS and YFSETQ. Trimming took off 0 bases at V and 7 bases at J, with 14 bases between the two ends. This CDR3 is built from 15 residues. As DNA, the CDR3 is TGCGCCAGCAGCTTGGCCGGCGGTTGGGTAAATGAGCAGTTCTTC. Its translation is CASSLAGGWVNEQFF.

The rearrangement joins TRBV6-5 to TRBJ1-5; TRBD1 aligns across 7 bases. Germline V gene lookup returns CDR1 MNHEY and CDR2 SVGAGI. The CDR3 contains 15 residues. J gave up 0 bases and V 6 bases, and 5 bases lay outside the gene matches. As DNA, the CDR3 is TGTGCCAGCAGCCCTGACAGGGTTAGCAATCAGCCCCAGCATTTT. Residues: CASSPDRVSNQPQHF.

The chain links TRBV7-2 to TRBJ2-1; 13 bases are a match to TRBD2. Trimming removed 5 bases from V and 9 bases from J; junction bases left unmatched: 7. CDR3 size: 15 residues. CDR1 and CDR2 (germline): SGHTA, FQGNSA. CDR3 region: CASSKLAGGRSEQFF. The CDR3 region has the DNA TGTGCCAGCAGCAAACTAGCGGGGGGGAGGAGTGAGCAGTTCTTC.

This chain connects TRBV30 to TRBJ2-1; weak D call: TRBD2 (6 bases). Germline CDR1 is GTSNPN and CDR2 is SVGIG (reference sequence). Trimming stripped 5 bases from V and 0 bases from J, with 11 bases between. CDR3 length: 14 residues. As DNA, the CDR3 is TGTGCCTGGGGGGACTCGAGCTCCTACAATGAGCAGTTCTTC. It specifies CAWGDSSSYNEQFF.

The chain couples TRBV12-5 to TRBJ2-7, with 7 positions matching TRBD1. Per the germline V gene, CDR1 is LGHNT and CDR2 is FRNRAP. This CDR3 is 15 amino acids long. J lost 6 bases, V lost 2 bases, and 10 bases had no gene match. Written as DNA, the CDR3 is TGTGCTAGTGGTTTGTTGGGGACAGAATTCGCCGAGCAGTACTTC. Protein: CASGLLGTEFAEQYF.

This clone appeared a single time. The chain's CDR3 is CASSGGQITDTQYF. DNA of the CDR3: TGTGCCAGCAGTGGGGGACAGATCACAGATACGCAGTATTTT. The chain joins TRBV2 to TRBJ2-3; the match to TRBD1 covers 7 bases. Per germline, CDR1 SNHLY and CDR2 FYNNEI. The CDR3 sequence is 14 residues long. V gave up 4 bases and J gave up 2 bases; unmatched junction bases: 3.

This clone turned up a few times. The chain employs TRBV7-2 and TRBJ1-5; unclear D gene. V lost 3 bases and J lost 7, with 10 bases in between. CDR3 length: 13 residues. Germline V CDR1 and CDR2: SGHTA, FQGNSA. The CDR3 region is CASSFIEGQPQHF. Written as DNA, the CDR3 is TGTGCCAGCAGCTTCATAGAGGGCCAGCCCCAGCATTTT.

In this sample, this clone turned up a few times. The gene calls are TRBV5-1 and TRBJ1-2; possibly TRBD1 for D (5 bases). The length of the CDR3 is 16 residues. Trimming took 3 bases from V and 4 from J, leaving 19 bases between them. From germline, CDR1 is SGHRS and CDR2 YFSETQ. The CDR3 spells CASSSGLQPASYGYTF. CDR3 in DNA: TGCGCCAGCAGCTCGGGACTACAGCCAGCATCCTATGGCTACACCTTC.

V gene TRBV6-1 combines with J gene TRBJ1-2; 7 bases are shared with TRBD1. Germline V lookup: CDR1 MNHNS, CDR2 SASEGT. The CDR3 covers 15 residues. The V and J ends lost 6 bases and 6 bases, in that order; junction bases with no gene match: 13. CDR3 in DNA: TGTGCCAGCAGAGCCCTTCCCGGGACAGAAGATGGCTACACCTTC. Protein sequence: CASRALPGTEDGYTF.

The chain has TRBV7-3 and TRBJ2-2, with 11 positions matching TRBD2. J gave up 6 bases and V 6 bases, and 3 bases lay outside the gene matches. Germline loops: CDR1 SGHTA, CDR2 FQGTGA. The CDR3 covers 14 residues. This CDR3 reads CASSPGLAAGELFF. CDR3 nucleotides: TGTGCCAGCAGTCCGGGACTAGCGGCCGGGGAGCTGTTTTTT.